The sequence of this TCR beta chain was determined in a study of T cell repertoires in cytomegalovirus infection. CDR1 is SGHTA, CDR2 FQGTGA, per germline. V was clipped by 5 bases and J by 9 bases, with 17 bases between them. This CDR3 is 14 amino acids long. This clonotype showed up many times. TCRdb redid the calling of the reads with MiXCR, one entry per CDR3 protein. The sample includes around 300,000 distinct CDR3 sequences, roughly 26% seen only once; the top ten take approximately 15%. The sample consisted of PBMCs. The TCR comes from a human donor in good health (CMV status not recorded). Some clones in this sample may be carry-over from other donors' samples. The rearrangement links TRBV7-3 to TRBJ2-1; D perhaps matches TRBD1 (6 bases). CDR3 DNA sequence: TGTGCCAGCAGCCTCCGGCACAGGGTTTCTGAGCAGTTCTTC. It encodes CASSLRHRVSEQFF.